This is a list of T cell receptor beta chains from one sample in a study of regulatory T cells in long-lasting Graves disease. TCRdb recomputed calls from the multiplex PCR reads with MiXCR, one row per CDR3 protein. The repertoire consists of approximately 480,000 distinct CDR3 sequences, with 16% occurring once and the leading ten covering about 12%. This same sample was also taken into another study, of T cells in Graves' hyperthyroidism and ophthalmopathy.

Sequences were derived from peripheral blood mononuclear cells (PBMCs), sampled at new diagnosis, from a patient treated with antithyroid drugs. The receptors originated from a man aged 40-49 years with Graves disease. Both conserved end residues are trimmed from each CDR3. Fields, in order: J gene, V gene, CDR3 protein.

TRBJ2-7 TRBV11-2 ASSLSSGMGYEQY
TRBJ1-2 TRBV7-9 ASSLSQGLYGYT
TRBJ2-1 TRBV7-3 ASGEPNNEQF
TRBJ2-5 TRBV15 ATSRGGTRVGETQY
TRBJ1-1 TRBV5-1 ASSLVGTGTEAF
TRBJ1-1 TRBV30 AWSSGNTEAF
TRBJ2-1 TRBV29-1 SAGTGAGNEQF
TRBJ2-7 TRBV4-1 ASSQGGRQY
TRBJ2-3 TRBV20-1 SARDYREETDTQY
TRBJ1-1 TRBV12-3/TRBV12-4 ASSLSGQAEAF
TRBJ1-2 TRBV24-1 ATSDSSGTERDGYT
TRBJ2-4 TRBV20-1 SATRGTAKNIQY
TRBJ2-3 TRBV11-2 ASSRSVGGTDTQY
TRBJ2-3 TRBV27 ATSDLESLTDTQY
TRBJ1-2 TRBV12-3/TRBV12-4 ASGTGAPYGYT
TRBJ1-5 TRBV12-3/TRBV12-4 ASSSGTGHQPQH
TRBJ1-2 TRBV18 ASSPTTGTNYGYT
TRBJ2-2 TRBV11-2 ASSLRLAGGLANTGELF
TRBJ2-2 TRBV15 ATTRAGGTGELF
TRBJ2-1 TRBV24-1 ATSDHRGISSYNEQF
TRBJ2-2 TRBV15 ATSSPGLAVNTGELF
TRBJ1-6 TRBV3-1 ASSQDRSSYNSPLH
TRBJ2-1 TRBV20-1 SAREGGYEQF
TRBJ1-5 TRBV6-1 ASSPRSGAGSSNQPQH
TRBJ1-5 TRBV18 ASSQQGNGQPQH
TRBJ1-1 TRBV2 ASSRGAGTEAF
TRBJ2-2 TRBV5-6 ASSFAGTVNTGELF
TRBJ2-1 TRBV11-2 ASSLVWLGDEQF
TRBJ2-1 TRBV9 ASSLRGGGSYNEQF
TRBJ2-5 TRBV6-5 ASSYRGLAGGTEETQY
TRBJ1-5 TRBV2 ASSVGQRGNQPQH
TRBJ1-6 TRBV9 ASSEKIYNSPLH
TRBJ1-1 TRBV4-1 ASSPGAGRNTEAF
TRBJ2-5 TRBV29-1 SAWTGQETQY
TRBJ2-2 TRBV18 ASSPGGGNTGELF
TRBJ2-6 TRBV20-1 SARDDDRPSGANVLT
TRBJ2-5 TRBV3-1 ASKELAGVGETQY
TRBJ1-1 TRBV20-1 SATHPGYEAF
TRBJ1-6 TRBV7-8 ASRTDFSLRSYNSPLH
TRBJ2-7 TRBV20-1 SASNVGEQY
TRBJ2-7 TRBV2 ASLGQTSSYEQY
TRBJ2-2 TRBV11-3 ASSSKGDRPTGELF
TRBJ1-6 TRBV11-2 ASSFGPKHNSPLH
TRBJ1-5 TRBV19 ASSIVPDQPQH
TRBJ2-1 TRBV28 ASSLLQPNEQF
TRBJ2-2 TRBV20-1 SARDFRKTNTGELF
TRBJ2-3 TRBV24-1 ATSDPTSGSHRPPGTQY
TRBJ2-7 TRBV5-1 ASSSGLAGTYEQY
TRBJ2-7 TRBV6-2/TRBV6-3 ASSYSNLLYEQY
TRBJ2-1 TRBV5-1 VSAPGQGTYEQF
TRBJ2-1 TRBV7-9 ASSLRGVQDNEQF
TRBJ2-2 TRBV2 ARGREANTGELF
TRBJ2-3 TRBV12-3/TRBV12-4 ATARTSGRSTDTQY
TRBJ2-7 TRBV20-1 SATPSVIGYEQY
TRBJ2-2 TRBV11-3 ASSSEVGAGTGELF
TRBJ1-5 TRBV19 ASSAPGAHTQPQH
TRBJ1-2 TRBV28 ASSLWSRENYGYT
TRBJ1-1 TRBV12-3/TRBV12-4 ASSFVSSTEAF
TRBJ2-1 TRBV30 AWNRGRDYNEQF